These T cell receptor beta chains were read from a single sample in a study of identical twins. In TCRdb, the 5' RACE reads were re-called with MiXCR into one record per CDR3 protein. The sample carries roughly 720,000 distinct CDR3 sequences, roughly 20% recorded once. A further study also used this sample, focusing on T cells expressing NK-cell markers.

Sequencing was done on a sample of PBMCs. These receptors were collected from a woman younger than 30 in good health. Each CDR3 is given with its conserved first and last residue. The D gene is left open where the match is weak. The size entry is marked missing in some rows and otherwise reads once, few, many or a size class.

clone size: -
V gene: TRBV5-8
J gene: TRBJ1-5
D gene: -
CDR3 protein: CASSLGAAGGNQPQHF
CDR3 DNA: TGTGCCAGCAGCTTGGGGGCCGCGGGGGGCAATCAGCCCCAGCATTTT

clone size: -
V gene: TRBV20-1
J gene: TRBJ1-6
D gene: TRBD1
CDR3 protein: CSAPGQGDSPLHF
CDR3 DNA: TGCAGTGCACCGGGACAGGGGGATTCACCCCTCCACTTT

clone size: few
V gene: TRBV7-9
J gene: TRBJ2-1
D gene: -
CDR3 protein: CASSIQPHNEQFF
CDR3 DNA: TGTGCCAGCAGCATCCAACCTCACAATGAGCAGTTCTTC

clone size: -
V gene: TRBV9
J gene: TRBJ2-2
D gene: TRBD2
CDR3 protein: CASSVEGSGARNTGELFF
CDR3 DNA: TGTGCCAGCAGCGTAGAAGGGAGCGGGGCGAGGAACACCGGGGAGCTGTTTTTT

clone size: many
V gene: TRBV9
J gene: TRBJ2-5
D gene: -
CDR3 protein: CASSPGAEETQYF
CDR3 DNA: TGTGCCAGCTCCCCCGGGGCGGAGGAGACCCAGTACTTC

clone size: -
V gene: TRBV4-1
J gene: TRBJ1-2
D gene: -
CDR3 protein: CASSRLLGDNVHGYTF
CDR3 DNA: TGCGCCAGCAGCCGTCTATTGGGGGACAATGTCCATGGCTACACCTTC

clone size: few
V gene: TRBV6-5
J gene: TRBJ2-1
D gene: -
CDR3 protein: CASSYSRATTYNEQFF
CDR3 DNA: TGTGCCAGCAGTTACTCGAGAGCTACTACCTACAATGAGCAGTTCTTC

clone size: few
V gene: TRBV5-6
J gene: TRBJ2-7
D gene: -
CDR3 protein: CASSRGGHLVLGEQYF
CDR3 DNA: TGTGCCAGCAGCCGGGGCGGCCATCTCGTCCTAGGCGAGCAGTACTTC

clone size: -
V gene: TRBV12-3/TRBV12-4
J gene: TRBJ2-5
D gene: -
CDR3 protein: CASSYRGTKTQYF
CDR3 DNA: TGTGCCAGCAGCTATAGAGGGACGAAGACCCAGTACTTC

clone size: -
V gene: TRBV13
J gene: TRBJ2-7
D gene: -
CDR3 protein: CASSRGLLSYEQYF
CDR3 DNA: TGTGCCAGCAGCCGGGGCCTCCTCTCCTACGAGCAGTACTTC

clone size: many
V gene: TRBV5-1
J gene: TRBJ1-1
D gene: -
CDR3 protein: CASSLGRDNTEAFF
CDR3 DNA: TGCGCCAGCAGCTTAGGCAGGGACAACACTGAAGCTTTCTTT

clone size: -
V gene: TRBV7-9
J gene: TRBJ1-2
D gene: -
CDR3 protein: CASTLGTAYGYTF
CDR3 DNA: TGTGCCAGTACCCTTGGTACGGCCTATGGCTACACCTTC

clone size: -
V gene: TRBV6-1
J gene: TRBJ2-3
D gene: -
CDR3 protein: CATKPGADTQYF
CDR3 DNA: TGTGCCACCAAACCAGGAGCAGATACGCAGTATTTT

clone size: few
V gene: TRBV5-1
J gene: TRBJ1-1
D gene: -
CDR3 protein: CASSNREAFDTEAFF
CDR3 DNA: TGCGCCAGTTCTAACAGGGAGGCTTTTGACACTGAAGCTTTCTTT

clone size: -
V gene: TRBV6-5
J gene: TRBJ2-7
D gene: -
CDR3 protein: CASSYLRGFSYEQYF
CDR3 DNA: TGTGCCAGCAGTTACCTCCGGGGGTTTTCCTACGAGCAGTACTTC

clone size: -
V gene: TRBV20-1
J gene: TRBJ2-1
D gene: -
CDR3 protein: CSAQRQDNEQFF
CDR3 DNA: TGCAGTGCCCAGCGTCAGGACAATGAGCAGTTCTTC

clone size: few
V gene: TRBV20-1
J gene: TRBJ2-2
D gene: -
CDR3 protein: CSAVAGSTGELFF
CDR3 DNA: TGCAGTGCTGTCGCCGGGTCGACCGGGGAGCTGTTTTTT

clone size: -
V gene: TRBV5-1
J gene: TRBJ2-7
D gene: TRBD1
CDR3 protein: CASSFTGAEYEQYF
CDR3 DNA: TGCGCCAGCAGCTTTACAGGGGCCGAGTACGAGCAGTACTTC

clone size: few
V gene: TRBV12-3/TRBV12-4
J gene: TRBJ2-7
D gene: TRBD1
CDR3 protein: CASTLGDRGVHEQYF
CDR3 DNA: TGTGCCAGCACCCTAGGAGACAGGGGTGTACACGAGCAGTACTTC

clone size: -
V gene: TRBV9
J gene: TRBJ2-7
D gene: -
CDR3 protein: CASSGGLFSEDEQYF
CDR3 DNA: TGTGCCAGCAGCGGGGGACTCTTCTCCGAGGACGAGCAGTACTTC

clone size: -
V gene: TRBV28
J gene: TRBJ2-5
D gene: TRBD1
CDR3 protein: CASRRTGSRETQYF
CDR3 DNA: TGTGCCAGCAGGAGGACAGGGAGTCGGGAGACCCAGTACTTC

clone size: few
V gene: TRBV5-1
J gene: TRBJ2-1
D gene: -
CDR3 protein: CASSGGTPYNEQFF
CDR3 DNA: TGCGCCAGCAGTGGAGGGACTCCCTACAATGAGCAGTTCTTC

clone size: few
V gene: TRBV29-1
J gene: TRBJ2-1
D gene: -
CDR3 protein: CSVGGVEQFF
CDR3 DNA: TGCAGCGTTGGGGGAGTTGAGCAGTTCTTC

clone size: -
V gene: TRBV12-3/TRBV12-4
J gene: TRBJ2-2
D gene: -
CDR3 protein: CASSLEGYTGELFF
CDR3 DNA: TGTGCCAGCAGTTTAGAGGGTTACACCGGGGAGCTGTTTTTT

clone size: -
V gene: TRBV9
J gene: TRBJ2-1
D gene: -
CDR3 protein: CASSVGGSQYNEQFF
CDR3 DNA: TGTGCCAGCAGCGTAGGGGGATCCCAGTACAATGAGCAGTTCTTC

clone size: -
V gene: TRBV5-6
J gene: TRBJ2-1
D gene: -
CDR3 protein: CASSLVGIKNEQFF
CDR3 DNA: TGTGCCAGCAGCTTGGTCGGAATTAAGAATGAGCAGTTCTTC

clone size: -
V gene: TRBV19
J gene: TRBJ2-1
D gene: TRBD1
CDR3 protein: CASSIARTGPVNEQFF
CDR3 DNA: TGTGCCAGTAGTATAGCCCGGACAGGTCCAGTCAATGAGCAGTTCTTC

clone size: -
V gene: TRBV20-1
J gene: TRBJ2-3
D gene: -
CDR3 protein: CSASRAGGGGDTQYF
CDR3 DNA: TGCAGTGCTAGTCGGGCCGGGGGCGGTGGAGATACGCAGTATTTT

clone size: -
V gene: TRBV4-3
J gene: TRBJ2-1
D gene: -
CDR3 protein: CASSLHSRDEQFF
CDR3 DNA: TGCGCCAGCAGCCTTCACAGCCGGGATGAGCAGTTCTTC

clone size: -
V gene: TRBV12-3/TRBV12-4
J gene: TRBJ1-1
D gene: -
CDR3 protein: CASSLHGLNTEAFF
CDR3 DNA: TGTGCCAGCAGTTTGCACGGCCTGAACACTGAAGCTTTCTTT

clone size: few
V gene: TRBV6-5
J gene: TRBJ2-1
D gene: -
CDR3 protein: CASSYRGGRVYNEQFF
CDR3 DNA: TGTGCCAGCAGTTACAGGGGGGGGCGAGTTTATAATGAGCAGTTCTTC

clone size: -
V gene: TRBV20-1
J gene: TRBJ2-7
D gene: TRBD1
CDR3 protein: CSATYRGFYEQYF
CDR3 DNA: TGCAGTGCTACATACAGGGGATTCTACGAGCAGTACTTC

clone size: few
V gene: TRBV5-1
J gene: TRBJ2-1
D gene: -
CDR3 protein: CASRPTPDNEQFF
CDR3 DNA: TGCGCCAGCAGGCCGACCCCGGACAATGAGCAGTTCTTC

clone size: few
V gene: TRBV10-3
J gene: TRBJ1-1
D gene: -
CDR3 protein: CAISVGLPNTEAFF
CDR3 DNA: TGTGCCATCTCTGTCGGATTACCGAACACTGAAGCTTTCTTT

clone size: many
V gene: TRBV12-3/TRBV12-4
J gene: TRBJ2-7
D gene: -
CDR3 protein: CASSFRGAREQYF
CDR3 DNA: TGTGCCAGCAGTTTCCGGGGGGCAAGGGAGCAGTACTTC

clone size: -
V gene: TRBV7-2
J gene: TRBJ2-1
D gene: -
CDR3 protein: CASSFVDDIGEQFF
CDR3 DNA: TGTGCCAGCAGCTTCGTGGACGATATAGGAGAGCAGTTCTTC

clone size: few
V gene: TRBV5-6
J gene: TRBJ2-7
D gene: -
CDR3 protein: CASSTRDRNYEQYF
CDR3 DNA: TGTGCCAGCAGCACCCGGGACCGCAACTACGAGCAGTACTTC

clone size: few
V gene: TRBV4-3
J gene: TRBJ1-1
D gene: TRBD1
CDR3 protein: CASSRGGQGGTEAFF
CDR3 DNA: TGCGCCAGCAGCCGAGGAGGACAGGGAGGCACTGAAGCTTTCTTT

clone size: -
V gene: TRBV6-1
J gene: TRBJ2-5
D gene: TRBD1
CDR3 protein: CASSAMGQVQETQCF
CDR3 DNA: TGTGCCAGCAGTGCTATGGGACAGGTTCAAGAGACCCAGTGCTTC

clone size: -
V gene: TRBV28
J gene: TRBJ1-6
D gene: -
CDR3 protein: CASNPTGLPLHF
CDR3 DNA: TGTGCCAGCAATCCAACAGGGTTACCCCTCCACTTT

clone size: -
V gene: TRBV5-1
J gene: TRBJ1-1
D gene: TRBD1
CDR3 protein: CASSQTGGATEAFF
CDR3 DNA: TGCGCCAGCAGCCAGACAGGGGGCGCGACTGAAGCTTTCTTT

clone size: few
V gene: TRBV7-6
J gene: TRBJ2-7
D gene: -
CDR3 protein: CASSLGPGFEQYF
CDR3 DNA: TGTGCCAGCAGCTTAGGTCCAGGGTTCGAGCAGTACTTC

clone size: few
V gene: TRBV10-3
J gene: TRBJ1-4
D gene: -
CDR3 protein: CAISEGGGQSEKLFF
CDR3 DNA: TGTGCCATCAGTGAGGGAGGCGGGCAGAGTGAAAAACTGTTTTTT

clone size: -
V gene: TRBV20-1
J gene: TRBJ2-7
D gene: TRBD2
CDR3 protein: CSARAPAGGREQYF
CDR3 DNA: TGCAGTGCTAGAGCCCCAGCGGGAGGGCGTGAGCAGTACTTC

clone size: -
V gene: TRBV20-1
J gene: TRBJ1-1
D gene: -
CDR3 protein: CSAQWINTEAFF
CDR3 DNA: TGCAGTGCTCAGTGGATTAACACTGAAGCTTTCTTT